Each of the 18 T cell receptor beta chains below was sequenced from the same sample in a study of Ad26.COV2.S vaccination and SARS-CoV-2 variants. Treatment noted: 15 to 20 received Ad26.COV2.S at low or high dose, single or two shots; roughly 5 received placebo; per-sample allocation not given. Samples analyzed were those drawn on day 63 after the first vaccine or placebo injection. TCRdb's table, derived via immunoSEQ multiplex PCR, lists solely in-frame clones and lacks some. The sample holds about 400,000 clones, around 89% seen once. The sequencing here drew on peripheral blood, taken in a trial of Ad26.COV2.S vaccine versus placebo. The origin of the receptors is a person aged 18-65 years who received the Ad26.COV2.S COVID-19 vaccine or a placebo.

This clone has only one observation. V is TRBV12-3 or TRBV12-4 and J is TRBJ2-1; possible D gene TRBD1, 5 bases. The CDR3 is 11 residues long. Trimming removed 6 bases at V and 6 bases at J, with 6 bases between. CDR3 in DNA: TGTGCCAGCAGCCAGGGCAATGAGCAGTTCTTC. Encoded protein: CASSQGNEQFF.

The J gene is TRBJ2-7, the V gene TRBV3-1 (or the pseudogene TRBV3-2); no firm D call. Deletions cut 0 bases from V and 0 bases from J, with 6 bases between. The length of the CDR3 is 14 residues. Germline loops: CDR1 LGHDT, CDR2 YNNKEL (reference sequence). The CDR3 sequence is CASSQEGLSYEQYF. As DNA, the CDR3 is TGTGCCAGCAGCCAAGAGGGCCTCTCCTACGAGCAGTACTTC.

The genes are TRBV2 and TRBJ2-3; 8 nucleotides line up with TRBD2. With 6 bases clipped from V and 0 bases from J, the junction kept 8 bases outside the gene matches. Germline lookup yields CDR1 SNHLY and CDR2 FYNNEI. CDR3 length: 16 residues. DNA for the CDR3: TGTGCCAGCAGGGGAAGACTAGCGAAGAGCACAGATACGCAGTATTTT. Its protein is CASRGRLAKSTDTQYF.

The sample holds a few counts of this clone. The DNA of the CDR3 is TGTGCCAGTAGTCCACCGGGACAGGGGATGGCGAATTCACCCCTCCACTTT. As protein: CASSPPGQGMANSPLHF. The V and J genes are TRBV19 and TRBJ1-6, with TRBD1 matching over 10 bases. CDR3 length: 17 residues. V shed 5 bases and J 7 bases; nucleotides not matched to a gene: 11. Germline V lookup: CDR1 LNHDA, CDR2 SQIVND (reference sequence).

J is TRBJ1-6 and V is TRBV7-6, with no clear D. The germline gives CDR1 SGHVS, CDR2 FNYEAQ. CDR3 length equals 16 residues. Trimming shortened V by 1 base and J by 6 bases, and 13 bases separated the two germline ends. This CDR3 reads CASSLGTASVNSPLHF. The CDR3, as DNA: TGTGCCAGCAGCTTAGGAACGGCCTCAGTTAATTCACCCCTCCACTTT.

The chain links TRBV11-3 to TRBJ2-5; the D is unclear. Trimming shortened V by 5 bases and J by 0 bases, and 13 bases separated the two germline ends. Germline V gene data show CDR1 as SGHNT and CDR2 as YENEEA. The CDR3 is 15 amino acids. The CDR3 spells CASSLNWPYQETQYF. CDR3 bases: TGTGCCAGCAGCCTAAACTGGCCGTACCAAGAGACCCAGTACTTC.

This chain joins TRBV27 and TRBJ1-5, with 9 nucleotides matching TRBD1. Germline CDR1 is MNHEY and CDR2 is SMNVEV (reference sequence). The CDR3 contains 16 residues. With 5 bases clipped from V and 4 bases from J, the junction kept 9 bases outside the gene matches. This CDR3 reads CASSRLQGAANQPQHF. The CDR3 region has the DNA TGTGCCAGCAGTCGACTACAGGGGGCAGCAAATCAGCCCCAGCATTTT.

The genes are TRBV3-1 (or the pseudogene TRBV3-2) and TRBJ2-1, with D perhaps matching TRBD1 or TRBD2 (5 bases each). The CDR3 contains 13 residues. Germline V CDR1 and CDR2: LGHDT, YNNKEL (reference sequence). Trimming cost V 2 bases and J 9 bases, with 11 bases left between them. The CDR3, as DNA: TGTGCCAGCAGCCAACCCGGGACCACTGAGCAGTTCTTC. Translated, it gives CASSQPGTTEQFF.

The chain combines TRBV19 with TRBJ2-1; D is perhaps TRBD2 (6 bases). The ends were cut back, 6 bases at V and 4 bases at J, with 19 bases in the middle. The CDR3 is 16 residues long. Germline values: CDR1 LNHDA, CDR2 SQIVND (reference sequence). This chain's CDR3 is CASRHSGANLYNEQFF. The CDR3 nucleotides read TGTGCCAGTAGACATAGCGGAGCCAACCTTTACAATGAGCAGTTCTTC.

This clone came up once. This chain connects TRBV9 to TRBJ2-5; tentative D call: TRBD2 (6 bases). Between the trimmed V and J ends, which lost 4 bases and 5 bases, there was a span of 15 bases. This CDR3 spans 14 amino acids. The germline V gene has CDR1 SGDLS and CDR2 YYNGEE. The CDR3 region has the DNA TGTGCCAGCAGCCTCGAGGGAGGCGGGGAGACCCAGTACTTC. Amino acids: CASSLEGGGETQYF.

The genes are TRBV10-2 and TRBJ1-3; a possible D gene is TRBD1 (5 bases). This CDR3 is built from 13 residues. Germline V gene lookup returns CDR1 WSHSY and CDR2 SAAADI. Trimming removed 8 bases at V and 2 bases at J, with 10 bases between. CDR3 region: CASVGETGNTIYF. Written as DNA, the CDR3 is TGCGCCAGCGTGGGGGAAACTGGAAACACCATATATTTT.

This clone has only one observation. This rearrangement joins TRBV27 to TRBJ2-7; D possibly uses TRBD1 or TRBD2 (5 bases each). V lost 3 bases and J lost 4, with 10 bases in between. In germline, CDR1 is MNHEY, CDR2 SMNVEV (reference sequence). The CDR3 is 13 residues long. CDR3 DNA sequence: TGTGCCAGCAGTTTGCGCAGGGAGTACGAGCAGTACTTC. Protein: CASSLRREYEQYF.

CDR3 sequence reads: CASSLEYRDEQFF. CDR3 in DNA: TGTGCCAGCAGTTTAGAGTATCGGGACGAGCAGTTCTTC. This chain connects TRBV27 to TRBJ2-1; D is perhaps TRBD1 or TRBD2 (5 bases each). The CDR3 is 13 residues long. Looked up from germline, CDR1 is MNHEY and CDR2 is SMNVEV (reference sequence). V was clipped by 2 bases and J by 10 bases, with 12 bases between them.

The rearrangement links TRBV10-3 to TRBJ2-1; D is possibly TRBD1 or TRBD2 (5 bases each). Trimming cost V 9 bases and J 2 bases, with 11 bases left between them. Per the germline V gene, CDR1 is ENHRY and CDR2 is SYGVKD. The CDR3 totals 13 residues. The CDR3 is CAMGPGTYNEQFF. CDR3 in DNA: TGTGCCATGGGGCCGGGAACCTACAATGAGCAGTTCTTC.

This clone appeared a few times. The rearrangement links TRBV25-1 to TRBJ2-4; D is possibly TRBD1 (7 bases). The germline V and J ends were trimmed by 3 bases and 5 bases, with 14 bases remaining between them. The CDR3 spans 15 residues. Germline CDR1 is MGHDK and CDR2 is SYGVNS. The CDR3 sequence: CASSERGDRENIQYF. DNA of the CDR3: TGTGCCAGCAGTGAGCGGGGAGACAGGGAAAACATTCAGTACTTC.

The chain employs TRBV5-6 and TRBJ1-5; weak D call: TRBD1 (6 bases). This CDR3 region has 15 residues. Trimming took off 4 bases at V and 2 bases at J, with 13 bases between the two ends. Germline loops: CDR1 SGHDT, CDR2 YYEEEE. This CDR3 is CASSLTGSGNQPQHF. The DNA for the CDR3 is TGTGCCAGCAGCCTTACAGGGAGCGGCAATCAGCCCCAGCATTTT.

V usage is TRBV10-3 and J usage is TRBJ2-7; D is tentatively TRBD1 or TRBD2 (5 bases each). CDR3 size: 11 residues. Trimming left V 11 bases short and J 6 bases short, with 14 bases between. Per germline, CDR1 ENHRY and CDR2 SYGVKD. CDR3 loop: CAPGTKGEQYF. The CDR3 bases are TGTGCCCCAGGGACCAAGGGCGAGCAGTACTTC.

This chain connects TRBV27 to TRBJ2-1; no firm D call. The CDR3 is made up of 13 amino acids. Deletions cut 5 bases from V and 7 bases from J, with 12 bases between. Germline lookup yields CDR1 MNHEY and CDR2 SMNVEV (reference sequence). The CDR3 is CASSALQRNEQFF. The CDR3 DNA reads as TGTGCCAGCAGTGCCCTACAGAGAAATGAGCAGTTCTTC.